Listed below are T cell receptor beta chains from one sample, sequenced in a study of cytomegalovirus exposure and HLA in healthy donors. Method: immunoSEQ multiplex PCR; TCRdb's copy keeps in-frame clones and lacks some. The sample yields around 93,000 clones, around 85% seen once. Sequenced sample: PBMCs. These receptors were taken from a man younger than 35 in good health and CMV-seropositive. The conserved cysteine and the conserved F or W are not part of the CDR3 here. A clone size is listed for some rows: how often the clone was seen (once, few, many), or a class if it is expanded.

clone_size,v_call,cdr3_aa
once,TRBV13,ASSPTSGPYNEQF
NA,TRBV11-2,ASSLRGADTQY
NA,TRBV15,ATSRGDREVYEQY
NA,TRBV4-1,ASSQGTGDEKLF
NA,TRBV2,ASSAGTGNQETQY
NA,TRBV2,ATGGVNTGELF
NA,TRBV9,ASSIRQGGYGYT
NA,TRBV7-6,ASGRTTGANVLT
few,TRBV30,AWMGQGGYGYT
NA,TRBV14,ASKAWTEETQY
NA,TRBV27,ASSSRGLDNTEAF
NA,TRBV27,ASSSLTPGLAGANNEQF
NA,TRBV4-1,ASSQDPWTGASYNEQF
once,TRBV6-5,ASSYDRVKQY
NA,TRBV11-2,ASSGTGISGYT
NA,TRBV6-6,ASSNRGPGDTIY
NA,TRBV6-1,ASRQGARTEAF
NA,TRBV6-6,ASIDGGGESTEAF
NA,TRBV27,ASSLQFNQPQH